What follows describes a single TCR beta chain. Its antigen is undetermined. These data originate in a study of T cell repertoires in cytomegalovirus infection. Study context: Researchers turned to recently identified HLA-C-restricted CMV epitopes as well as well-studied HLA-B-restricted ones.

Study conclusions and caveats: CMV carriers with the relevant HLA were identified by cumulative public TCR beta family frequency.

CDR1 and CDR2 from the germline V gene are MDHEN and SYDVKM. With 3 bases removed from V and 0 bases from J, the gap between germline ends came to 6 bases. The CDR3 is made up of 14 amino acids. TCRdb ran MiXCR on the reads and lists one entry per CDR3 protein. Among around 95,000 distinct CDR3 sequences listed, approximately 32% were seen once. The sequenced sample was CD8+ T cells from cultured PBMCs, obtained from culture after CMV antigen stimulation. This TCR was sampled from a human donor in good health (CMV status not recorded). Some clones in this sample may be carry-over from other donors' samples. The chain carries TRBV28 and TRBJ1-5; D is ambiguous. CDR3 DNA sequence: TGTGCCAGCAGTTTCCTTGATAGCAATCAGCCCCAGCATTTT. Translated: CASSFLDSNQPQHF.